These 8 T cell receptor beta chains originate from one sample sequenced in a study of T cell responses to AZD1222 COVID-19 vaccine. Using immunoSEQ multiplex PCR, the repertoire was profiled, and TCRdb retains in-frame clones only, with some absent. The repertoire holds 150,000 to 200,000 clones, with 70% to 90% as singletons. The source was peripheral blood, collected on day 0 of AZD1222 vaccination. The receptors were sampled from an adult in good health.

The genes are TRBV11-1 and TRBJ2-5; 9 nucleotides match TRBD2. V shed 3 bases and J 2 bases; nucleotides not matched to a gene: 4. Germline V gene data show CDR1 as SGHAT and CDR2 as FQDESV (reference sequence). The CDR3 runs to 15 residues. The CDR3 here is CASSLWAGGQETQYF. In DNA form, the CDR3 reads TGTGCCAGCAGCTTGTGGGCGGGGGGGCAAGAGACCCAGTACTTC.

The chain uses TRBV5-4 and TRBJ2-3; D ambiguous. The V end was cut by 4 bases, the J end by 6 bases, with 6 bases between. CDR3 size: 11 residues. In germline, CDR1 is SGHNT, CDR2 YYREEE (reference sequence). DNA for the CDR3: TGTGCCAGCAGCCCTGCGGATACGCAGTATTTT. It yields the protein CASSPADTQYF.

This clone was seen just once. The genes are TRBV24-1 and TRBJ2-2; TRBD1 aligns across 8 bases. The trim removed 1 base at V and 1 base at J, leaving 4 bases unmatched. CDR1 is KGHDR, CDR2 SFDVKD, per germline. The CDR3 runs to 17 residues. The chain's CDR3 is CATSDFFGTGNTGELFF. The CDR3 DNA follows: TGTGCCACCAGTGATTTCTTCGGGACAGGGAACACCGGGGAGCTGTTTTTT.

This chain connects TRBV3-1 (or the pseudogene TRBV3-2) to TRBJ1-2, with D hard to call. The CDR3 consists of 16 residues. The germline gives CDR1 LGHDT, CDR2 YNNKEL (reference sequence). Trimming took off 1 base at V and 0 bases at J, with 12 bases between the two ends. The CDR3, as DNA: TGTGCCAGCAGCCAAGGGACCTCACCCTCTAACTATGGCTACACCTTC. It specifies CASSQGTSPSNYGYTF.

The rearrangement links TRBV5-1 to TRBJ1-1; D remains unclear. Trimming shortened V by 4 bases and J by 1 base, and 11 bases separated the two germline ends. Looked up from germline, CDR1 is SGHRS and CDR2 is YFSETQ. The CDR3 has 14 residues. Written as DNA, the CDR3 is TGCGCCAGCAGCCCCAGGACGGCGAACACTGAAGCTTTCTTT. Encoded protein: CASSPRTANTEAFF.

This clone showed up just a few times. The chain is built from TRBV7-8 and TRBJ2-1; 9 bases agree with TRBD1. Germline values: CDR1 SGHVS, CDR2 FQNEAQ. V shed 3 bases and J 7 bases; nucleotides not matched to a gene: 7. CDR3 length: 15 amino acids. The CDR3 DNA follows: TGTGCCAGCAGCTTCACCGGGACAGGGCCGAATGAGCAGTTCTTC. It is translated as CASSFTGTGPNEQFF. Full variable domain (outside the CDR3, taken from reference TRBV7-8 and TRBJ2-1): GAGVSQSPRYKVAKRGQDVALRCDPISGHVSLFWYQQALGQGPEFLTYFQNEAQLDKSGLPSDRFFAERPEGSVSTLKIQRTQQEDSAVYLCASSFTGTGPNEQFFGPGTRLTVL.

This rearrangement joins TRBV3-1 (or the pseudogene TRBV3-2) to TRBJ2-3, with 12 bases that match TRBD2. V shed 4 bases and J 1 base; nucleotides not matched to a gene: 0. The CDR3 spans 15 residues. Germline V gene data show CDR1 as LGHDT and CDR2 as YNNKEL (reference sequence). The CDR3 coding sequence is TGTGCCAGCAGCCGGACTAGCGGGGGCACAGATACGCAGTATTTT. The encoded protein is CASSRTSGGTDTQYF.

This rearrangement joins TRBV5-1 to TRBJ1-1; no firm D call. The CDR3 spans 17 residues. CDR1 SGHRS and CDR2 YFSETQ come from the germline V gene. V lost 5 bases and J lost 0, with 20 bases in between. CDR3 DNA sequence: TGCGCCAGCAGTGATTTTTGGCAAGGTAGGCTGAACACTGAAGCTTTCTTT. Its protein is CASSDFWQGRLNTEAFF.